This is a list of T cell receptor beta chains from one sample in a study of shared clonotypes between healthy human individuals. Only in-frame clones appear in the TCRdb table, and some are missing; sequencing was by immunoSEQ multiplex PCR. The sample has some 1 million clones; approximately 68% are singletons. Material: memory CD4+ T cells sorted from blood. The origin of the receptors is a man aged 18 to 30 in good health. The CDR3 runs from the conserved cysteine through the conserved F or W. A D gene is named only where the DNA matches it firmly. A clone size is listed for some rows: how often the clone was seen (once, few, many), or a class if it is expanded.

clone_size d_call j_call v_call cdr3_nt cdr3_aa
NA NA TRBJ1-5 TRBV21-1 TGTGCCAGCAGCAAAGCGCCCGGGCCCTTCAATCAGCCCCAGCATTTT CASSKAPGPFNQPQHF
NA TRBD1 TRBJ1-2 TRBV5-4 TGTGCCAGCAGCAGACCGGGACAGGGGGGCGGCTACACCTTC CASSRPGQGGGYTF
NA NA TRBJ1-4 TRBV28 TGTGCCAGCAGTTCAGCACCTAATGAAAAACTGTTTTTT CASSSAPNEKLFF
NA TRBD1 TRBJ2-5 TRBV6-5 TGTGCCAGCAGTCCCGGGACAGGGGAATCGGAGACCCAGTACTTC CASSPGTGESETQYF
NA TRBD2 TRBJ2-1 TRBV4-1 TGCGCCAGCAGCCCCGGAGCCTCTAGCGGGGCGAGCTCCTACAATGAGCAGTTCTTC CASSPGASSGASSYNEQFF
NA NA TRBJ1-4 TRBV15 TGTGCCACCAGCAGGTTGCAAGGGGCCCTGGAAAAACTGTTTTTT CATSRLQGALEKLFF
NA NA TRBJ1-2 TRBV6-1 TGTGCCAGTACGGTATATAACTATGGCTACACCTTC CASTVYNYGYTF
NA TRBD1 TRBJ2-3 TRBV18 TGTGCCAGCTCAAACAACAGGGGTACAGATACGCAGTATTTT CASSNNRGTDTQYF
few NA TRBJ2-6 TRBV2 TGTGCCTCCCGACGGGAGAGCTCTGGGGCCAACGTCCTGACTTTC CASRRESSGANVLTF
NA NA TRBJ1-5 TRBV6-1 TGTGCCAGCAGTGAAAACCGGGGCACCGGACAGCCCCAGCATTTT CASSENRGTGQPQHF
few NA TRBJ2-3 TRBV7-2 TGTGCCAGCAGCTTAGGCTCGCTTACAGATACGCAGTATTTT CASSLGSLTDTQYF
NA TRBD1 TRBJ1-1 TRBV5-4 TGTGCCAGCAGGGAGGGACAGTTGAACACTGAAGCTTTCTTT CASREGQLNTEAFF
NA TRBD1 TRBJ2-7 TRBV7-2 TGTGCCATTGGCCGGGACAGGGGGCCCTACGAGCAGTACTTC CAIGRDRGPYEQYF
NA NA TRBJ1-1 TRBV18 TGTGCCAGCTCACCACTTGGACAGAACACTGAAGCTTTCTTT CASSPLGQNTEAFF
NA NA TRBJ2-7 TRBV5-1 TGCGCCAGCAGACCAGACTCCTACGAGCAGTACTTC CASRPDSYEQYF
NA TRBD2 TRBJ2-7 TRBV19 TGTGCCAGTAGCCCTAAGGGAGGGGTCGAGCAGTACTTC CASSPKGGVEQYF
NA NA TRBJ2-3 TRBV9 TGTGCCAGCAGCGTAGTCGGGACAGATACGCAGTATTTT CASSVVGTDTQYF
NA TRBD1 TRBJ2-7 TRBV9 TGTGCCAGCAGCCCCCAATGGACAGGGCTACCAACTTCCTACGAGCAGTACTTC CASSPQWTGLPTSYEQYF
NA NA TRBJ2-5 TRBV10-2 TGCGCCAGCAGTTCCCACAGTAATACAGGGAAGACCCAGTACTTC CASSSHSNTGKTQYF
NA TRBD1 TRBJ2-3 TRBV7-9 TGTGCCAGCAGCTTAGGACAGGGGAGCACAGATACGCAGTATTTT CASSLGQGSTDTQYF
few TRBD1 TRBJ1-4 TRBV9 TGTGCCAGCAGCCGTGGACAGGGAAGAGGAAAACTGTTTTTT CASSRGQGRGKLFF
NA NA TRBJ2-1 TRBV10-2 TGCGCCAGCAGGAGTTACAATGAGCAGTTCTTC CASRSYNEQFF
NA NA TRBJ1-2 TRBV6-1 TGTGCCAGCAGGATCGCGGGGATCAGCTATGGCTACACCTTC CASRIAGISYGYTF
few NA TRBJ1-2 TRBV2 TGTGCCAGCAGTTTAAGGGAGAACTATGGCTACACCTTC CASSLRENYGYTF
once NA TRBJ1-6 TRBV18 TGTGCCAGCTCACCGGCGACTCAGGCACCCCTCCACTTT CASSPATQAPLHF
NA NA TRBJ1-3 TRBV2 TGTGCCAGCAGGGCGGACAGAACTGGAAACACCATATATTTT CASRADRTGNTIYF
NA TRBD1 TRBJ1-5 TRBV18 TGTGCCAGCTCAGGCCAGGGACAGGGGGCTTTCGGTCAGCCCCAGCATTTT CASSGQGQGAFGQPQHF
NA TRBD1 TRBJ1-2 TRBV18 TGTGCCAGCTCACCCAGAGGACAGGGCTATGGCTACACCTTC CASSPRGQGYGYTF
few TRBD1 TRBJ1-2 TRBV18 TGTGCCAGCTCACCAGGAGGGGGCGCAGGCTACACCTTC CASSPGGGAGYTF
NA NA TRBJ1-5 TRBV2 TGTGCCAGCAGGAAGGGTGACAGCCTTAATCAGCCCCAGCATTTT CASRKGDSLNQPQHF
once NA TRBJ2-7 TRBV5-4 TGTGCCAGCAGCGGCGGTAAGCTATTCTACGAGCAGTACTTC CASSGGKLFYEQYF